Listed below are T cell receptor beta chains from one sample, sequenced in a study of T-cell memory formation after mild COVID-19. TCRdb re-called the 5' RACE reads with MiXCR, one entry per CDR3 protein. The sample includes about 440,000 distinct CDR3 sequences, 20% seen only once; the top ten take more than 8%. The sequenced material came from PBMCs or a T cell subset sorted from them (not recorded which). The receptor source for this set is an adult woman who had mild COVID-19 (a few samples of this study predate the infection). Cell type and time point are not known. CDR3s include the opening cysteine and the closing phenylalanine or tryptophan. The listing skips clone size in some rows; elsewhere it reads once, few, many or a size class.

abundance: NA; j_gene: TRBJ1-5; v_gene: TRBV19; CDR3aa: CASSLPERYSNQPQHF
abundance: NA; j_gene: TRBJ2-7; v_gene: TRBV11-2; CDR3aa: CASSPDRFPYEQYF
abundance: NA; j_gene: TRBJ2-1; v_gene: TRBV7-2; CDR3aa: CASSLESGLAGVDEQFF
abundance: NA; j_gene: TRBJ1-2; v_gene: TRBV5-6; CDR3aa: CASRKDRFLGYTF
abundance: many; j_gene: TRBJ1-4; v_gene: TRBV5-1; CDR3aa: CASSPQGAGRYEKLFF
abundance: NA; j_gene: TRBJ2-1; v_gene: TRBV29-1; CDR3aa: CSVFERGGRNEQFF
abundance: once; j_gene: TRBJ1-5; v_gene: TRBV20-1; CDR3aa: CSARDEAELSNQPQHF
abundance: NA; j_gene: TRBJ1-4; v_gene: TRBV3-1; CDR3aa: CASSQSGGNEKLFF
abundance: NA; j_gene: TRBJ2-1; v_gene: TRBV7-3; CDR3aa: CASSPGTFKGHGNEQFF
abundance: NA; j_gene: TRBJ2-2; v_gene: TRBV2; CDR3aa: CASIQAGETGELFF
abundance: few; j_gene: TRBJ2-5; v_gene: TRBV27; CDR3aa: CASSLSGHLYQETQYF
abundance: NA; j_gene: TRBJ2-2; v_gene: TRBV18; CDR3aa: CASSHRLAKNTGELFF
abundance: NA; j_gene: TRBJ2-3; v_gene: TRBV7-3; CDR3aa: CASSPRGAGTDTQYF
abundance: NA; j_gene: TRBJ1-5; v_gene: TRBV15; CDR3aa: CATGTEGSNQPQHF
abundance: few; j_gene: TRBJ2-2; v_gene: TRBV5-1; CDR3aa: CASSLEGVSTGELFF
abundance: many; j_gene: TRBJ2-3; v_gene: TRBV20-1; CDR3aa: CSARDRSGREYF
abundance: NA; j_gene: TRBJ1-5; v_gene: TRBV24-1; CDR3aa: CATSEASGTGLGPQHF
abundance: few; j_gene: TRBJ2-1; v_gene: TRBV5-1; CDR3aa: CASRSAPLAGQPSGRYNEQFF
abundance: few; j_gene: TRBJ1-1; v_gene: TRBV12-3/TRBV12-4; CDR3aa: CASSSMNTEAFF
abundance: NA; j_gene: TRBJ1-5; v_gene: TRBV6-2/TRBV6-3; CDR3aa: CASRQGAQPQHF